The 19 T cell receptor beta chains below come from one sample, sequenced in a study of a mutant IDH1 vaccine in newly diagnosed glioma. Time point noted: week 11, during vaccination. A single vaccine dose contained 300 ug of mutant IDH1 20-mer peptide, and topical imiquimod was used with it. Sequencing used immunoSEQ multiplex PCR; TCRdb keeps in-frame clones, though not all of them. The data contain some 130,000 clones, just under 80% of them singletons. These receptors have no known antigen. The sample was PBMCs, taken from a glioma patient whose treatment included an IDH1 peptide vaccine. Receptor source: a man aged 40-55 years with glioma.

The J gene is TRBJ2-7, the V gene TRBV20-1, with D perhaps TRBD1 (5 bases). CDR3 size: 10 residues. CDR1 and CDR2 from the germline V gene are DFQATT and SNEGSKA (reference sequence). V was trimmed by 5 bases and J by 7 bases, leaving 9 bases between them. The CDR3 DNA reads as TGCAGTGCTTACCAGGGAGAGCAGTACTTC. Translating gives CSAYQGEQYF.

The J gene is TRBJ2-7, the V gene TRBV29-1; 11 bases match TRBD1. Germline V gene sequence: CDR1 SQVTM, CDR2 ANQGSEA. CDR3 size: 18 residues. V lost 5 bases and J lost 4; bases outside the gene matches: 19. The DNA for the CDR3 is TGCAGCGTTAGATTCGGGACAGGGGGTTTCCCCTTGGTTTACGAGCAGTACTTC. Residues: CSVRFGTGGFPLVYEQYF.

The chain links TRBV7-9 to TRBJ2-7; D possibly corresponds to TRBD1 (6 bases). Deletions cut 6 bases from V and 2 bases from J, with 14 bases between. The CDR3 has 14 residues. Per germline, CDR1 SEHNR and CDR2 FQNEAQ (reference sequence). CDR3 DNA sequence: TGTGCCAGCAGTTATTGGGGGCAGACCTACGAGCAGTACTTC. Translating gives CASSYWGQTYEQYF.

The V call is TRBV19, the J call TRBJ1-2; D uncertain. The CDR3 loop spans 11 amino acids. V lost 8 bases and J 2 bases, leaving 6 bases between the germline ends. The V gene's germline CDR1 is LNHDA and CDR2 SQIVND (reference sequence). The CDR3 DNA reads TGTGCCAGTCAGATGAACTATGGCTACACCTTC. Residues: CASQMNYGYTF.

The chain employs TRBV5-4 and TRBJ2-5, with 7 bases aligning to TRBD1. Trimming cost V 4 bases and J 2 bases; bases outside gene matches: 2. The V gene's germline CDR1 is SGHNT and CDR2 YYREEE (reference sequence). The CDR3 length is 13 residues. Here the CDR3 reads CASSLGQQETQYF. Written as DNA, the CDR3 is TGTGCCAGCAGCCTGGGACAGCAAGAGACCCAGTACTTC.

The rearrangement uses TRBV5-1 and TRBJ2-2; D not resolved. The ends were cut back, 1 base at V and 2 bases at J, with 9 bases in the middle. Looked up from germline, CDR1 is SGHRS and CDR2 is YFSETQ. The CDR3 consists of 15 residues. The CDR3 sequence: CASSLLEFNTGELFF. In nucleotides, the CDR3 is TGCGCCAGCAGCTTGCTAGAGTTTAACACCGGGGAGCTGTTTTTT.

This rearrangement joins TRBV7-9 to TRBJ2-3; D tentatively reads TRBD1 or TRBD2 (7 bases each). With 5 bases removed from V and 4 bases from J, the gap between germline ends came to 16 bases. This CDR3 spans 15 amino acids. Looked up from germline, CDR1 is SEHNR and CDR2 is FQNEAQ (reference sequence). CDR3 sequence reads: CASSTQGRGADTQYF. DNA of the CDR3: TGTGCCAGCAGCACACAGGGGAGGGGAGCAGATACGCAGTATTTT.

V is TRBV5-1 and J is TRBJ1-1; no clear D. The ends were cut back, 4 bases at V and 3 bases at J, with 16 bases in the middle. The CDR3 runs 15 residues. Germline-derived CDR1 and CDR2 are SGHRS and YFSETQ. The CDR3 reads CASSRWGGGDTEAFF. CDR3 DNA sequence: TGCGCCAGCAGCCGGTGGGGTGGCGGGGACACTGAAGCTTTCTTT.

This chain joins TRBV4-1 and TRBJ2-5; D is tentatively TRBD1 or TRBD2 (5 bases each). V was cut by 4 bases and J by 2 bases, with 17 bases left in between. Germline values: CDR1 MGHRA, CDR2 YSYEKL. The CDR3 contains 16 residues. The chain's CDR3 is CASSPPSGTAQETQYF. CDR3 DNA sequence: TGCGCCAGCAGCCCACCTTCCGGGACGGCACAAGAGACCCAGTACTTC.

The sample holds one count of this clone. The chain is built from TRBV6-6 and TRBJ1-1, with 9 bases aligning to TRBD1. The CDR3 has 13 residues. Germline CDR1 and CDR2: MNHNY and SVGAGI (reference sequence). V lost 5 bases to trimming and J lost 6 bases; unmatched junction nucleotides: 4. CDR3 region: CASSRDRAAEAFF. The CDR3 DNA reads TGTGCCAGCAGTCGGGACAGGGCCGCTGAAGCTTTCTTT.

The rearrangement uses TRBV4-1 and TRBJ1-6; D call uncertain. Trimming left V 0 bases short and J 10 bases short, with 13 bases between. This CDR3 contains 15 residues. Germline V gene sequence: CDR1 MGHRA, CDR2 YSYEKL. For the CDR3, the DNA is TGCGCCAGCAGCCAAGAAGCTGGGATAGGGTCACCCCTCCACTTT. It yields the protein CASSQEAGIGSPLHF.

V and J are TRBV18 and TRBJ1-2; D is unresolved. The CDR3 contains 15 residues. Trimming cost V 3 bases and J 1 base, with 12 bases left between them. The germline gives CDR1 KGHSH, CDR2 LQKENI. The CDR3 loop is CASSPIGQLNYGYTF. In nucleotides, the CDR3 is TGTGCCAGCTCACCGATAGGGCAGCTTAACTATGGCTACACCTTC.

The V and J genes are TRBV5-8 and TRBJ2-1, with no clear D. The CDR3 is 11 amino acids. The germline CDR1 and CDR2 sequences are SGHTS and YDEGEE. V was shortened by 2 bases and J by 6 bases, with 3 bases between the two germline ends. The CDR3 region is CASSFVNEQFF. CDR3 nucleotide sequence: TGTGCCAGCAGCTTTGTCAATGAGCAGTTCTTC.

The chain recombines TRBV30 with TRBJ2-1, with D maybe TRBD1 (5 bases). CDR1 is GTSNPN and CDR2 is SVGIG in the germline V gene (reference sequence). Trimming cost V 0 bases and J 0 bases, with 12 bases left between them. The CDR3 is 16 amino acids. CDR3 nucleotide sequence: TGTGCCTGGAGTGTAGGGGTCCGAAGCTCCTACAATGAGCAGTTCTTC. Its protein product is CAWSVGVRSSYNEQFF.

The rearrangement uses TRBV5-4 and TRBJ2-7; no reliable D call. This CDR3 is 15 amino acids long. Trimming cost V 0 bases and J 6 bases, with 16 bases left between them. Germline CDR1 reads SGHNT; CDR2 reads YYREEE (reference sequence). CDR3: CASSLESQADTEQYF. The CDR3 DNA reads as TGTGCCAGCAGCTTGGAGAGTCAGGCGGATACCGAGCAGTACTTC.

At least ten counts were recorded for this clone. The rearrangement uses TRBV19 and TRBJ1-2; 10 nucleotides agree with TRBD1. Germline V gene data show CDR1 as LNHDA and CDR2 as SQIVND (reference sequence). J was trimmed by 3 bases and V by 7 bases; bases with no gene match: 2. The CDR3 extends over 13 amino acids. DNA for the CDR3: TGTGCCAGTACCGGGACAGGGGACTATGGCTACACCTTC. Amino acids: CASTGTGDYGYTF.

V is TRBV28 and J is TRBJ1-2; 7 bases match TRBD1. The CDR3 runs to 17 residues. Trimming at V came to 2 bases and at J to 5 bases, leaving 14 bases not matched to a gene. The germline V gene has CDR1 MDHEN and CDR2 SYDVKM. CDR3: CASSLLLKGGAEYGYTF. CDR3 nucleotide sequence: TGTGCCAGCAGTTTACTACTCAAAGGGGGCGCTGAGTATGGCTACACCTTC.

Only one count was recorded for this clone. The chain joins TRBV18 to TRBJ1-5; TRBD1 matches 12 bases. The CDR3 is 19 amino acids. V was clipped by 3 bases and J by 7 bases; unmatched bases: 16. CDR1 KGHSH and CDR2 LQKENI come from the germline V gene. CDR3 sequence (DNA): TGTGCCAGCTCACCCTTACCCTCAACCGGGACAGGGGGCAGGCAGCCCCAGCATTTT. Translated: CASSPLPSTGTGGRQPQHF.

This chain connects TRBV5-4 to TRBJ1-2, with D unclear. The CDR3 has 20 amino acids. Deletions cut 0 bases from V and 4 bases from J, with 28 bases between. The germline V gene encodes CDR1 SGHNT and CDR2 YYREEE (reference sequence). This CDR3 reads CASSLAQETKPGGGGYGYTF. Here the CDR3 DNA reads TGTGCCAGCAGCTTGGCCCAGGAGACGAAACCAGGTGGAGGTGGCTATGGCTACACCTTC.